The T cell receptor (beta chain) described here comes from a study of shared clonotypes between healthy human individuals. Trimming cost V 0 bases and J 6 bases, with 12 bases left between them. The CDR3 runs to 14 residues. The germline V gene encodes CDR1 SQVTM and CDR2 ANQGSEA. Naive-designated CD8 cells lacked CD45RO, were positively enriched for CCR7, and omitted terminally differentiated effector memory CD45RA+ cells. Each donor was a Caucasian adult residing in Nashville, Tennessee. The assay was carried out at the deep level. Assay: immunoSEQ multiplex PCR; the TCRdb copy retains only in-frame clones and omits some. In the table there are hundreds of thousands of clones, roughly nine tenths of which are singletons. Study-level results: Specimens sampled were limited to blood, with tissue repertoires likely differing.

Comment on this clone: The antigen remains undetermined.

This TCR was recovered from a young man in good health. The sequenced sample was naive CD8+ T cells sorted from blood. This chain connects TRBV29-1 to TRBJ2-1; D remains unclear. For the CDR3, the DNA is TGCAGCGTTGAAGATTTCTCGTCTAGCAATGAGCAGTTCTTC. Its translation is CSVEDFSSSNEQFF.